This TCR beta chain comes out of a study of OX40 agonist ivuxolimab in advanced cancers. Study overall: Earlier anti-PD-1, anti-PD-L1 or anti-CTLA-4 therapy was permitted; about 44% had received some.

In the case of this clone: Its antigen is unidentified.

Study findings and constraints: At 0.1 to 3.0 mg/kg and by week 6, CD4+ and CD8+ T cells in the blood had expanded clonally.

The table came from immunoSEQ multiplex PCR; TCRdb's copy has only in-frame clones and leaves some out. The sample lists about 64,000 clones, more than 80% seen once, with 2% to 3% in the top ten. This clonotype originated in an adult with an advanced solid tumor such as melanoma, head and neck, liver or kidney cancer. The sample here was CD4+ or CD8+ T cells sorted from blood, taken in a trial of the OX40 agonist ivuxolimab.

The CDR3 DNA follows: TGCGCCAGCAGCTTACCACCGGGACAGCAAGTAACGACCGGGGAGCTGTTTTTT. Its translation: CASSLPPGQQVTTGELFF. V and J are TRBV5-1 and TRBJ2-2; 7 bases are a match to TRBD1. CDR3 length: 18 residues. The J segment lost 5 bases and the V segment lost 2 bases, leaving 15 bases of the junction unmatched. Germline CDR1 is SGHRS and CDR2 is YFSETQ.